This record concerns one T cell receptor (beta chain) sequence. Its specificity is not known. Germline-derived CDR1 and CDR2 are LNHDA and SQIVND (reference sequence). V shed 6 bases and J 3 bases; nucleotides not matched to a gene: 1. This CDR3 has 13 residues. The data stem from a study of OX40 agonist ivuxolimab in advanced cancers. Study-wide points: Clonal expansion was seen in CD4+ and CD8+ blood T cells by week 6 at 0.1 to 3.0 mg/kg. Relatively little clonal expansion, among the lowest observed, appeared in partial responders at 0.1-3.0 mg/kg.

This table comes from immunoSEQ multiplex PCR, and its TCRdb copy is limited to in-frame clones, with some not included. The data show roughly 70,000 clones, with roughly 90% seen just once and 0.67% held by the top ten. This sample comprised CD4+ or CD8+ T cells sorted from blood, obtained in a trial of the OX40 agonist ivuxolimab. The sequence derives from an adult with an advanced solid tumor such as melanoma, head and neck, liver or kidney cancer. This chain joins TRBV19 and TRBJ2-5, with TRBD1 matching over 10 bases. The CDR3 coding sequence is TGTGCCAGTAGGGACAGGGGGGAAGAGACCCAGTACTTC. It encodes CASRDRGEETQYF.